This T cell receptor (beta chain) derives from a study of graft-versus-host responses after intestinal transplantation. For the study at large: Each recipient received anti-thymocyte globulin induction, then tacrolimus and steroids for approximately 3 years. Study-wide results and caveats: The authors found GvH clones in recipient marrow, some appearing first in ileum or blood. High graft-versus-host to host-versus-graft clonal ratios were found in allografts of patients who had graft-donor T cell macrochimerism.

Assay used: immunoSEQ multiplex PCR; TCRdb lists only in-frame clones, some missing. The profile shows about 110,000 clones, around 90% of them singletons. As for this clone: The antigen remains undetermined.

Trimming removed 6 bases from V and 3 bases from J, with 12 bases in between. Germline V lookup: CDR1 SNHLY, CDR2 FYNNEI. The CDR3 has 14 residues. The genes are TRBV2 and TRBJ2-1; a possible D gene is TRBD2 (6 bases). This receptor was obtained from a human donor who was the organ donor for an intestinal transplant. The source material was unstimulated CD4+ T cells sorted from spleen or lymph node cells, sampled before transplant. The CDR3 here is CASRENGGYNEQFF. CDR3 coding DNA: TGTGCCAGCAGGGAGAACGGGGGCTACAATGAGCAGTTCTTC.